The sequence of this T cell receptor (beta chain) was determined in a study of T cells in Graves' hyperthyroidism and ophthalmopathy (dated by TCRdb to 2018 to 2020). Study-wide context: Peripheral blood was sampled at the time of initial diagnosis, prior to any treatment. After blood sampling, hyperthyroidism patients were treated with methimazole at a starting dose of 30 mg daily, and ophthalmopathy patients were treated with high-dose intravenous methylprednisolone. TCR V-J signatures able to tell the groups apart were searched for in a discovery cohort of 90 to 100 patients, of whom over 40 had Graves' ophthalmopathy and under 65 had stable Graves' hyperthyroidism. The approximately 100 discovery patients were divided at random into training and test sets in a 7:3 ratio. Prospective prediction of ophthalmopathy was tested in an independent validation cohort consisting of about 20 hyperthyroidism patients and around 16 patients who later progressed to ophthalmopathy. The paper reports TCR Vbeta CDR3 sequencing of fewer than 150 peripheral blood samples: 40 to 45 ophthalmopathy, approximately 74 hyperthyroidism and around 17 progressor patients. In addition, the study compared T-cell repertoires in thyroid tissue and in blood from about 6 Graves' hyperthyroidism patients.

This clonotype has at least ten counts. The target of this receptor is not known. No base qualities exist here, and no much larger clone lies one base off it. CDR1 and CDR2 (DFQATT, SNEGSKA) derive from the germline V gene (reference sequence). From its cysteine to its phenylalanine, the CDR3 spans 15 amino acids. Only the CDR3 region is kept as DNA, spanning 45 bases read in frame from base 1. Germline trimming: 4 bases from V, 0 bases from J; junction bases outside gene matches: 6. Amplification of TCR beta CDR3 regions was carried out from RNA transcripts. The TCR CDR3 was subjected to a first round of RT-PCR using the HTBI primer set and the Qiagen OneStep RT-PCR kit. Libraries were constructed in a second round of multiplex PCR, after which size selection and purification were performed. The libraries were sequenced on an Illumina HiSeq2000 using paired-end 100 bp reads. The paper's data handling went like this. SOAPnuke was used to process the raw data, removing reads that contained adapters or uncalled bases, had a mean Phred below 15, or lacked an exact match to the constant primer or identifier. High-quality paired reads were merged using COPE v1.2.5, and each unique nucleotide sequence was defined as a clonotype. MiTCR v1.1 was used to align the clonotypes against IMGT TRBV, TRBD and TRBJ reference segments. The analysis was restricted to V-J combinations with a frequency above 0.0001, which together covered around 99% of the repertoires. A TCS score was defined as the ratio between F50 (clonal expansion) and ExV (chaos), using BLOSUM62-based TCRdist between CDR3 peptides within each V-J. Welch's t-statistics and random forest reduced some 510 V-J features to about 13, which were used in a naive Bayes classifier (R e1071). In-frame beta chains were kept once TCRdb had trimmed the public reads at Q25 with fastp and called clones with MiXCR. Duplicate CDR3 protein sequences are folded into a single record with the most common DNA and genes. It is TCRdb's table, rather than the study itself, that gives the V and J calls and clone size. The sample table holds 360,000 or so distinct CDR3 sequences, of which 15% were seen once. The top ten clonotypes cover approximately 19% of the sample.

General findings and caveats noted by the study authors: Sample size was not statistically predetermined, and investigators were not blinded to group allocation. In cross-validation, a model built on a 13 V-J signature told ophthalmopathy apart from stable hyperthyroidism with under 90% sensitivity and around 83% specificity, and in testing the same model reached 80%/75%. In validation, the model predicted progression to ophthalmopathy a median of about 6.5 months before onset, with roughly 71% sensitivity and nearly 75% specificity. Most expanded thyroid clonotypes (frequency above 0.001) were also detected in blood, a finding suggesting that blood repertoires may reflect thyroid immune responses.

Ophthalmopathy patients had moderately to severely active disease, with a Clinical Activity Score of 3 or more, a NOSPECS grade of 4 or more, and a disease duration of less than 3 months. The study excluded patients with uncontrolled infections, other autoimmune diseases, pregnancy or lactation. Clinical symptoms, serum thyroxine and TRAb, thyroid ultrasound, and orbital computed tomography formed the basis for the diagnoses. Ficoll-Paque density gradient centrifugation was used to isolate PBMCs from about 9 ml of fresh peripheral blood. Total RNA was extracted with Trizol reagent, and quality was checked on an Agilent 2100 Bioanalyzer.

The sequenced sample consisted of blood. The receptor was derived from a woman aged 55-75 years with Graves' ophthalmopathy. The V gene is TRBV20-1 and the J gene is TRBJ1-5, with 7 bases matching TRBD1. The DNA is TGCAGTGCTACGGGGACAGCCATTAGCAATCAGCCCCAGCATTTT. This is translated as CSATGTAISNQPQHF.